The source of this T cell receptor beta chain is a study of siplizumab effects on memory and regulatory T cells (dated 2019 in TCRdb). About the study as a whole: The study looked at the effect of siplizumab, an anti-CD2 antibody, on alloreactive T-cell subsets in allogeneic mixed lymphocyte reactions made from human PBMCs.

Sorted unstimulated T cells and proliferating T cells recovered from mixed lymphocyte reactions underwent TCRbeta CDR3 sequencing. Fresh whole blood from approximately 11 HLA-typed healthy donors served as the source for isolating PBMCs. Libraries were built with the immunoSEQ multiplex PCR assay. About 10^5 TCR templates per sample were assayed by the deep sequencing platform. Genomic DNA extracted from sorted T cells was used for TCRbeta CDR3 sequencing. The paper's data handling went like this. The R programming language was used for clonal analysis of TCRbeta CDR3 data. Alloreactive CD4+ and CD8+ clones were identified by comparing unstimulated samples to CFSE-low samples taken after the reaction. Alloreactive CD4+ clones were assigned to regulatory or non-regulatory origin by matching sequences to sorted unstimulated Treg and non-Treg repertoires. Imported from immuneACCESS, the table was reduced by TCRdb to in-frame sequences with V and J called. These copies leave out some clones; in studies compared against another copy, an unresolved V gene accounts for under half, and the cause of the remainder is not known. V and J calls and clone size are given by that table; D and trimming were obtained from the DNA. The sample table lists under 140,000 clones, 92% of them with a count of one. The ten top clones hold 1% to 1.5% of the sample.

V gives up 1 base and J gives up 6 bases, and the segment between their germline ends measures 8 bases. CDR3 length: 13 amino acids, cysteine to phenylalanine. The entry retains the CDR3 DNA only, 39 bases that are in frame from base 1. According to the germline V gene, CDR1 reads SGDLS and CDR2 reads YYNGEE. This clone came up a few times. Its antigen is still unknown. The record has no base qualities; no much larger clone is one base away. What the work shows at the level of the full study, not this receptor alone: Roughly 80-95% of proliferating CD4+ or CD8+ clones could not be assigned a naive or memory phenotype. Among mappable alloreactive CD4+ clones, the Treg-derived fraction averaged approximately 72% with siplizumab versus 25% to 30% in control reactions. Unstimulated naive T cells appeared to be more diverse than memory T cells, and naive cells seemed to make a substantial contribution to the alloresponse. Sequences below about 10^-5 frequency were poorly captured, so only a minor fraction of alloreactive clones could be mapped to unstimulated subsets. Whether proliferating Tregs from siplizumab cultures actually had suppressive function was not functionally confirmed. Siplizumab significantly lowered the cumulative frequency of alloreactive sequences that could be traced to unstimulated CD4+ memory T cells.

The rearranged segments are TRBV9 and TRBJ1-5, with the D gene too uncertain to name. The source is a human donor in good health. Sequencing input: CD4+ T cells sorted from blood. In nucleotides, the sequence is TGTGCCAGCAGCGTAAGGGCGGGTCAGCCCCAGCATTTT. It specifies CASSVRAGQPQHF.